These 26 T cell receptor beta chains were all obtained from the same sample, sequenced in a study of T cell responses to AZD1222 COVID-19 vaccine. TCRdb's copy holds only in-frame clones and misses some; the assay was immunoSEQ multiplex PCR. This sample has under 150,000 clones, with 70% to 90% found just once. The source material was peripheral blood, sampled 28 days after the second AZD1222 dose. Source of these receptors: an adult who received the AZD1222 COVID-19 vaccine.

V is TRBV2 and J is TRBJ2-7, with D hard to call. The CDR3 is 12 residues long. V gave up 5 bases and J gave up 3 bases, with 8 bases separating them. Germline CDR1 and CDR2: SNHLY and FYNNEI. The CDR3 DNA sequence: TGTGCCAGCAGTTTAGCCGGCTACGAGCAGTACTTC. It translates to CASSLAGYEQYF.

The genes are TRBV20-1 and TRBJ1-5, with D unresolved. The CDR3 consists of 13 residues. V gave up 3 bases and J gave up 2 bases, with 8 bases separating them. Germline V gene lookup returns CDR1 DFQATT and CDR2 SNEGSKA (reference sequence). CDR3 in DNA: TGCAGTGCTAGTGGCGGGGGCAATCAGCCCCAGCATTTT. Translating gives CSASGGGNQPQHF.

The chain carries TRBV5-1 and TRBJ2-1; TRBD1 is a possible D gene (5 bases). Germline CDR1 and CDR2: SGHRS and YFSETQ. V gave up 1 base and J gave up 1 base, with 9 bases separating them. The CDR3 sequence is 15 residues long. The CDR3 sequence: CASSLIGVSYNEQFF. As DNA, the CDR3 is TGCGCCAGCAGCTTGATAGGGGTATCCTACAATGAGCAGTTCTTC.

The chain links TRBV30 to TRBJ1-5; 9 nucleotides line up with TRBD1. Trimming took 1 base from V and 6 from J; bases not matched to a gene: 7. This CDR3 is built from 15 residues. CDR1 is GTSNPN and CDR2 is SVGIG in the germline V gene (reference sequence). The CDR3 nucleotides are TGTGCCTGGAGTGGCCGGGACAGGGATTTTCAGCCCCAGCATTTT. Amino acid sequence: CAWSGRDRDFQPQHF. Combining the CDR3 with reference TRBV30 and TRBJ1-5 gives the whole variable domain SQTIHQWPATLVQPVGSPLSLECTVEGTSNPNLYWYRQAAGRGLQLLFYSVGIGQISSEVPQNLSASRPQDRQFILSSKKLLLSDSGFYLCAWSGRDRDFQPQHFGDGTRLSIL.

This clone was recorded only once. The chain recombines TRBV7-3 with TRBJ2-1; the D gene is possibly TRBD1 (5 bases). The CDR3 spans 14 residues. The V gene lost 5 bases and the J gene lost 8 bases, with 16 bases spanning the gap. Germline V CDR1 and CDR2: SGHTA, FQGTGA. The CDR3 nucleotides are TGTGCCAGCAGCGCGCAGGGTATCAAGTATGAGCAGTTCTTC. This codes for CASSAQGIKYEQFF.

The genes are TRBV19 and TRBJ1-3; D is unresolved. Germline V CDR1 and CDR2: LNHDA, SQIVND (reference sequence). V gave up 2 bases and J gave up 0 bases, with 11 bases separating them. The CDR3 has 16 amino acids. DNA for the CDR3: TGTGCCAGTAGTATAAGTCTTGCGAGCTCTGGAAACACCATATATTTT. Protein: CASSISLASSGNTIYF.

The chain carries TRBV28 and TRBJ1-4; no definite D call. Trimming took 2 bases from V and 4 from J, leaving 5 bases between them. CDR3 length: 13 residues. Per the germline V gene, CDR1 is MDHEN and CDR2 is SYDVKM. CDR3 protein: CASSLRFNEKLFF. In DNA form, the CDR3 reads TGTGCCAGCAGTTTAAGATTTAATGAAAAACTGTTTTTT.

This sequence joins TRBV9 and TRBJ1-1; D remains ambiguous. Germline-derived CDR1 and CDR2 are SGDLS and YYNGEE. V lost 3 bases, J lost 1 base, and 10 bases lay in between. The CDR3 runs to 14 residues. In DNA form, the CDR3 reads TGTGCCAGCAGCGCCCGACCGGGGAACACTGAAGCTTTCTTT. Translating gives CASSARPGNTEAFF.

This chain joins TRBV27 and TRBJ2-3; either TRBD1 or TRBD2 may supply D (6 bases each). Germline V gives CDR1 MNHEY, CDR2 SMNVEV (reference sequence). Between the trimmed V and J ends, which lost 4 bases and 1 base, there was a span of 12 bases. The CDR3 consists of 15 residues. The CDR3 reads CASSYREAGTDTQYF. CDR3 sequence (DNA): TGTGCCAGCAGTTACAGGGAGGCGGGCACAGATACGCAGTATTTT.

This sequence joins TRBV12-3 or TRBV12-4 and TRBJ1-3; no clear D gene. Trimming took 5 bases from V and 11 from J, leaving 7 bases between them. The CDR3 contains 10 residues. The CDR3 DNA is TGTGCCAGCAGTAACCTCCCCATATATTTT. As protein: CASSNLPIYF.

This chain connects TRBV27 to TRBJ2-1, with 11 bases that match TRBD2. Germline V gene sequence: CDR1 MNHEY, CDR2 SMNVEV (reference sequence). The CDR3 runs 15 residues. Trimming at V came to 1 base and at J to 9 bases, leaving 5 bases not matched to a gene. The CDR3 region has the DNA TGTGCCAGCAGTTTATTACTAGCGGGAGAGTTTGAGCAGTTCTTC. Its translation is CASSLLLAGEFEQFF.

The rearrangement links TRBV7-9 to TRBJ2-2; 10 nucleotides match TRBD2. CDR1 and CDR2 (germline): SEHNR, FQNEAQ (reference sequence). V trimming: 5 bases; J trimming: 6 bases; junction bases outside the gene matches: 9. The CDR3 runs to 16 residues. The CDR3 here is CASSPPGLAGAGELFF. Written as DNA, the CDR3 is TGTGCCAGCAGCCCCCCTGGGCTAGCGGGAGCCGGGGAGCTGTTTTTT.

The rearrangement uses TRBV29-1 and TRBJ2-3, with 8 nucleotides matching TRBD1. CDR3 length: 15 residues. V lost 0 bases and J lost 4; bases outside the gene matches: 6. Germline values: CDR1 SQVTM, CDR2 ANQGSEA. The CDR3 nucleotides are TGCAGCGTTGAAGACCGGACAGGGCTTCCAGATACGCAGTATTTT. Protein: CSVEDRTGLPDTQYF.

V is TRBV3-1 (or the pseudogene TRBV3-2) and J is TRBJ2-3, with 8 positions matching TRBD2. CDR3 length equals 14 residues. Germline V CDR1 and CDR2: LGHDT, YNNKEL (reference sequence). The J segment lost 4 bases and the V segment lost 3 bases, leaving 3 bases of the junction unmatched. In nucleotides, the CDR3 is TGTGCCAGCAGCCATTGGACTAGCTCAGATACGCAGTATTTT. As protein: CASSHWTSSDTQYF.

The genes are TRBV7-2 and TRBJ1-3; D gene ambiguous. V dropped 5 bases and J dropped 0 bases, with 5 bases sitting between them. This CDR3 is 13 amino acids long. Per the germline V gene, CDR1 is SGHTA and CDR2 is FQGNSA. The CDR3 protein is CASSVLSGNTIYF. As DNA, the CDR3 is TGTGCCAGCAGCGTCCTCTCTGGAAACACCATATATTTT.

This clone was seen a single time. The chain links TRBV5-4 to TRBJ2-5, with no clear D. Germline CDR1 reads SGHNT; CDR2 reads YYREEE (reference sequence). Between the trimmed V and J ends, which lost 1 base and 5 bases, there was a span of 9 bases. This CDR3 comprises 13 residues. The CDR3, as DNA: TGTGCCAGCAGCTTGATGGCAGTTGAGACCCAGTACTTC. Translation gives CASSLMAVETQYF. Full variable domain (missing parts from reference TRBV5-4 and TRBJ2-5): ETGVTQSPTHLIKTRGQQVTLRCSSQSGHNTVSWYQQALGQGPQFIFQYYREEENGRGNFPPRFSGLQFPNYSSELNVNALELDDSALYLCASSLMAVETQYFGPGTRLLVL.

This chain uses TRBV6-6 with TRBJ1-1; 8 bases agree with TRBD1. Losses at the gene ends were 6 bases for V and 9 bases for J; bases not matched to a gene: 3. Germline CDR1 MNHNY, CDR2 SVGAGI (reference sequence). This CDR3 is built from 11 residues. CDR3 bases: TGTGCCAGCAGCCAGGGGGCTCAAGCTTTCTTT. Translation: CASSQGAQAFF.

The chain uses TRBV18 and TRBJ1-5; 8 bases agree with TRBD1. V dropped 4 bases and J dropped 6; count of bases not matched to a gene: 8. From germline, CDR1 is KGHSH and CDR2 LQKENI. The CDR3 consists of 15 residues. CDR3 nucleotides: TGTGCCAGCTCACAGTCAGGACAGGGCTCTCAGCCCCAGCATTTT. Translating it yields CASSQSGQGSQPQHF.

The V gene is TRBV2, the J gene TRBJ1-5, with unresolved D. The CDR3 is 12 residues long. V was clipped by 8 bases and J by 3 bases, with 8 bases between them. Germline V gene data show CDR1 as SNHLY and CDR2 as FYNNEI. The CDR3 bases are TGTGCCAGCCGACGAGCCAATCAGCCCCAGCATTTT. Its translation is CASRRANQPQHF.

The chain is built from TRBV30 and TRBJ1-6, with TRBD1 as a possible D gene (5 bases). Trimming left V 4 bases short and J 10 bases short, with 14 bases between. This CDR3 has 13 amino acids. CDR1 is GTSNPN, CDR2 SVGIG, per germline (reference sequence). In DNA, the CDR3 is TGTGCCTGGACCGGGGGTCTAAACTCACCCCTCCACTTT. It is translated as CAWTGGLNSPLHF.

The rearrangement links TRBV2 to TRBJ1-6; possible D gene TRBD1, 5 bases. V dropped 8 bases and J dropped 10 bases, with 21 bases sitting between them. The CDR3 covers 15 residues. Germline-derived CDR1 and CDR2 are SNHLY and FYNNEI. CDR3 DNA: TGTGCCAGCGGACAACGGGCGGGGAATAGCTCACCCCTCCACTTT. It is translated as CASGQRAGNSSPLHF.

There are a few counts of this clone. DNA of the CDR3: TGTGCCATCAATGCAGGGTACTCCTACGAGCAGTACTTC. As protein: CAINAGYSYEQYF. The chain uses TRBV10-3 and TRBJ2-7; D possibly corresponds to TRBD1 (5 bases). V was pared by 7 bases and J by 0 bases, with 10 bases between. The CDR3 spans 13 residues. The V gene's germline CDR1 is ENHRY and CDR2 SYGVKD.

The V gene is TRBV2, the J gene TRBJ2-5, with 10 positions matching TRBD2. The CDR3 totals 17 residues. Germline-derived CDR1 and CDR2 are SNHLY and FYNNEI. The V segment lost 4 bases and the J segment 1 base; nucleotides outside the gene matches: 9. The CDR3 reads CASSVASGLASQETQYF. The CDR3, as DNA: TGTGCCAGCAGTGTTGCTTCGGGACTAGCGTCCCAAGAGACCCAGTACTTC.

The chain employs TRBV18 and TRBJ1-1; 8 bases are a match to TRBD1. The CDR3 totals 16 residues. Germline V gives CDR1 KGHSH, CDR2 LQKENI. The J segment lost 1 base and the V segment lost 6 bases, leaving 10 bases of the junction unmatched. The CDR3 DNA follows: TGTGCCAGCTCTCAAAATACCGGGACAGGGAACACTGAAGCTTTCTTT. Encoded protein: CASSQNTGTGNTEAFF.

The chain has TRBV30 and TRBJ1-1; D unclear. The germline V and J ends were trimmed by 3 bases and 0 bases, with 8 bases remaining between them. The CDR3 sequence is 13 residues long. The germline V gene has CDR1 GTSNPN and CDR2 SVGIG (reference sequence). This chain's CDR3 is CAWSRALNTEAFF. In DNA, the CDR3 is TGTGCCTGGAGCCGGGCTCTGAACACTGAAGCTTTCTTT. Using reference TRBV30 and TRBJ1-1 for the parts outside the CDR3, the full variable domain is SQTIHQWPATLVQPVGSPLSLECTVEGTSNPNLYWYRQAAGRGLQLLFYSVGIGQISSEVPQNLSASRPQDRQFILSSKKLLLSDSGFYLCAWSRALNTEAFFGQGTRLTVV.

The rearrangement joins TRBV6-5 to TRBJ1-2; 9 positions match TRBD1. CDR1 and CDR2 (germline): MNHEY, SVGAGI. The CDR3 length is 14 residues. The trim removed 6 bases at V and 7 bases at J, leaving 9 bases unmatched. CDR3 loop: CASRVTGGLLGYTF. CDR3 sequence (DNA): TGTGCCAGCAGGGTTACAGGGGGCCTGCTTGGCTACACCTTC.